Listed below are T cell receptor beta chains from one sample, sequenced in a study of PD-1 blockade in classical Hodgkin lymphoma. Clones were read by immunoSEQ multiplex PCR, and TCRdb kept only the in-frame ones, dropping some. The sample shows roughly 64,000 clones, 75% to 95% of them seen only once. Specimen: peripheral blood mononuclear cells (PBMCs), collected before the fourth cycle of nivolumab. Source of these receptors: a human donor with classical Hodgkin lymphoma. CDR3s include the opening cysteine and the closing phenylalanine or tryptophan. Each record gives: J gene, V gene, D gene, clone size, CDR3 DNA, CDR3 protein. D genes are given only for firm matches. The size of a clone is reported for some rows only, either as once, few or many, or as a class for expanded clones.

>TRBJ2-7|TRBV6-1|NA|NA
TGTGCCAGCGCCCGGGACATCTACGAGCAGTACTTC
CASARDIYEQYF
>TRBJ2-2|TRBV11-2|TRBD1|once
TGTGCCAGCTTAATGCAGGGGGAAGGAGGGGAGCTGTTTTTT
CASLMQGEGGELFF
>TRBJ2-7|TRBV7-2|NA|NA
TGTGCCAGCAGCACGACCGACAGCTCCTACGAGCAGTACTTC
CASSTTDSSYEQYF
>TRBJ2-7|TRBV5-4|TRBD2|NA
TGTGCCAGCAGCTTGGGCGGGGGGGATACCTACGAGCAGTACTTC
CASSLGGGDTYEQYF
>TRBJ2-2|TRBV9|TRBD2|NA
TGTGCCAGCAGCGGAGTGGCACTAGCGGGGACCGGGGAGCTGTTTTTT
CASSGVALAGTGELFF
>TRBJ2-1|TRBV7-2|TRBD2|NA
TGTGCCAGCAGCTCCGCGGGGGGCTATGAGCAGTTCTTC
CASSSAGGYEQFF
>TRBJ1-4|TRBV15|NA|NA
TGTGCCACCAGCAGTGGCGATTTTCGTAACAGGGCGGTCGGGGTGACTAATGAAAAACTGTTTTTT
CATSSGDFRNRAVGVTNEKLFF
>TRBJ1-1|TRBV4-1|TRBD1|NA
TGCGCCAGCAGCCACGCGACAGGGCCGGGGACTGAAGCTTTCTTT
CASSHATGPGTEAFF
>TRBJ1-3|TRBV9|NA|NA
TGTGCCAGCAGCTCCTTGGGAAACACCATATATTTT
CASSSLGNTIYF
>TRBJ2-3|TRBV7-9|NA|NA
TGTGCCAGCAGCTTTTTAGTTGCCACAGATACGCAGTATTTT
CASSFLVATDTQYF
>TRBJ2-5|TRBV5-4|NA|once
TGTGCCAGCAGCTCAACTAGGGGAGGTCAAGAGACCCAGTACTTC
CASSSTRGGQETQYF
>TRBJ2-7|TRBV4-1|NA|NA
TGCGCCAGCAGCCAAGGCGGGTTCTCCTACGAGCAGTACTTC
CASSQGGFSYEQYF
>TRBJ2-2|TRBV19|NA|NA
TGTGCCAGTAGTATCCACGCCGAGGCTCGTACCGGGGAGCTGTTTTTT
CASSIHAEARTGELFF
>TRBJ2-3|TRBV7-6|NA|NA
TGTGCCAGCAGCTCCTACGTCACAGATACGCAGTATTTT
CASSSYVTDTQYF
>TRBJ2-7|TRBV11-2|NA|NA
TGTGCCAGCAGCCATAACGACAGGTCCTACGAGCAGTACTTC
CASSHNDRSYEQYF
>TRBJ2-1|TRBV30|NA|once
TGTGCCTGGAGCGACAGTTACAATGAGCAGTTCTTC
CAWSDSYNEQFF
>TRBJ2-1|TRBV5-1|TRBD2|NA
TGCGCCAGCAGCCATAGGGGTCTAGCGGGGGCCTACAATGAGCAGTTCTTC
CASSHRGLAGAYNEQFF
>TRBJ2-5|TRBV11-3|NA|NA
TGTGCCAGCAGCTTAGACGGGGAGACCCAGTACTTC
CASSLDGETQYF
>TRBJ2-7|TRBV5-1|NA|NA
TGCGCCAGCAGCTTCCCGGAGTCCTACGAGCAGTACTTC
CASSFPESYEQYF
>TRBJ1-1|TRBV4-1|NA|once
TGCGCCAGCAGCCAAGATGGGTTGAGGGACATTAGGAACACTGAAGCTTTCTTT
CASSQDGLRDIRNTEAFF
>TRBJ1-1|TRBV27|NA|NA
TGTGCCAGCAGTTTAGTAGCGAACACTGAAGCTTTCTTT
CASSLVANTEAFF
>TRBJ1-2|TRBV5-5|NA|NA
TGTGCCAGCAGCTCCCCCGCCAGGGGAAGTAACTATGGCTACACCTTC
CASSSPARGSNYGYTF
>TRBJ2-7|TRBV7-9|TRBD2|NA
TGTGCCAGCAGCTTAGAATCTGTAGCGGGGGACTACGAGCAGTACTTC
CASSLESVAGDYEQYF
>TRBJ2-1|TRBV7-9|NA|NA
TGTGCCAGCAGCTTATTCAATGAGCAGTTCTTC
CASSLFNEQFF
>TRBJ2-5|TRBV20-1|NA|NA
TGCAGCTGCGGGGTTTCGGAGACCCAGTACTTC
CSCGVSETQYF
>TRBJ2-7|TRBV19|TRBD1|NA
TGTGCCAGTTCCGAAAAGAGGACAGGCTACCTAGAGCAGTACTTC
CASSEKRTGYLEQYF
>TRBJ1-5|TRBV9|NA|NA
TGTGCCAGCAGCGCCTCGGGTGAGTGGTACCCCCAGCATTTT
CASSASGEWYPQHF
>TRBJ1-6|TRBV28|NA|NA
TGTGCCAGCAGTAAGGGGATCGGACAGCTGAATTCACCCCTCCACTTT
CASSKGIGQLNSPLHF
>TRBJ1-5|TRBV18|NA|NA
TGTGCCAGCTCACCTCACAGGGATCAGCCCCAGCATTTT
CASSPHRDQPQHF
>TRBJ1-3|TRBV2|TRBD1|NA
TGTGCCAGCAGAGCTTCCGGGACAGGGGATGGAAACACCATATATTTT
CASRASGTGDGNTIYF
>TRBJ1-2|TRBV7-2|NA|NA
TGTGCCAGCAGCTTAGGTGGGGGCGGCTACACCTTC
CASSLGGGGYTF
>TRBJ2-5|TRBV9|NA|NA
TGTGCCAGCAGCGTAGGAGCTCGGGGTAGCCAAGAGACCCAGTACTTC
CASSVGARGSQETQYF
>TRBJ1-2|TRBV19|NA|NA
TGTGCCAGTAGTATAGTCGGGGTTGAGGGCTATGGCTACACCTTC
CASSIVGVEGYGYTF
>TRBJ1-6|TRBV30|NA|NA
TGTGCCTGGGCCCGGGGCGGGCCTGGGGATTCACCCCTCCACTTT
CAWARGGPGDSPLHF
>TRBJ1-4|TRBV5-4|NA|NA
TGTGCCAGCAGCCAGTTCCAGAGTAATGAAAAACTGTTTTTT
CASSQFQSNEKLFF
>TRBJ1-3|TRBV29-1|TRBD1|NA
TGCAGCGTTGTAACAGGGGACGGAAACACCATATATTTT
CSVVTGDGNTIYF
>TRBJ1-2|TRBV6-5|NA|NA
TGTGCCAGCAGAGAGTCCTATGGCTACACCTTC
CASRESYGYTF
>TRBJ1-1|TRBV5-4|NA|few
TGTGCCAGCAGTTTTCAGGACGACCCTGAAGCTTTCTTT
CASSFQDDPEAFF
>TRBJ1-5|TRBV4-1|NA|NA
TGCGCCAGCAGCCAATGGCAAGTCGATAATCAGCCCCAGCATTTT
CASSQWQVDNQPQHF
>TRBJ1-4|TRBV5-8|NA|NA
TGTGCCAGCAGCTTTTTACGAGGGAATGAAAAACTGTTTTTT
CASSFLRGNEKLFF
>TRBJ2-2|TRBV5-6|NA|NA
TGTGCCAGCGCGGGATTGAACGGCGGGGAGCTGTTTTTT
CASAGLNGGELFF
>TRBJ1-5|TRBV6-1|TRBD1|NA
TGTGCCAGCAGTGGCCGGGACAGGGGGAGGCAGCCCCAGCATTTT
CASSGRDRGRQPQHF
>TRBJ2-5|TRBV2|NA|NA
TGTGCGGCGGTTGGGGGAGAGACCCAGTACTTC
CAAVGGETQYF
>TRBJ2-6|TRBV5-4|NA|NA
TGTGCCAGCAGCCCCTGGGCCATCTCTGGGGCCAACGTCCTGACTTTC
CASSPWAISGANVLTF
>TRBJ1-2|TRBV6-5|NA|NA
TGTGCCAGCAGTTACGCTGACGGAAGATCGAATGGCTACACCTTC
CASSYADGRSNGYTF
>TRBJ2-5|TRBV20-1|NA|NA
TGCAGTGCGAGGGGGGTGGCGCTCCAGTACTTC
CSARGVALQYF
>TRBJ2-7|TRBV27|TRBD2|NA
TGTGCCAGCAGTCGGAATCGGGACTACCTTTACGAGCAGTACTTC
CASSRNRDYLYEQYF
>TRBJ1-1|TRBV6-1|NA|NA
TGTGCCAGCAGTGGGCACAGAGAAATGAACACTGAAGCTTTCTTT
CASSGHREMNTEAFF
>TRBJ1-5|TRBV18|TRBD1|NA
TGTGCCAGCTCACCATGGGACAGGGTACCAACGGGGGGGCCCCAGCATTTT
CASSPWDRVPTGGPQHF
>TRBJ1-2|TRBV2|NA|few
TGTGCCAGCAGTGTCCCCGGTGATTATGGCTACACCTTC
CASSVPGDYGYTF
>TRBJ2-1|TRBV7-9|NA|NA
TGTGCCAGCAGCTCCGCTAATCTGTACAATGAGCAGTTCTTC
CASSSANLYNEQFF
>TRBJ1-1|TRBV30|NA|NA
TGTGCCTGGGACAACGGGGGAACGGCTGAAGCTTTCTTT
CAWDNGGTAEAFF
>TRBJ1-2|TRBV5-4|NA|NA
TGTGCCAGCAGCCCGGGAAGGGGTTTTGACTATGGCTACACCTTC
CASSPGRGFDYGYTF
>TRBJ2-5|TRBV5-1|NA|NA
TGCGCCAGCAGCTTAGCCGAGCAGGCGTTCCAAGAGACCCAGTACTTC
CASSLAEQAFQETQYF
>TRBJ1-1|TRBV7-2|NA|NA
TGTGCCAGCAACTACGCCGGGGCGGGGCGCACTGAAGCTTTCTTT
CASNYAGAGRTEAFF
>TRBJ2-3|TRBV6-6|NA|NA
TGTGCCAGCCGAACGAGCGGGCCCTCAGATACGCAGTATTTT
CASRTSGPSDTQYF
>TRBJ1-3|TRBV11-2|NA|NA
TGTGCCAGCAGCTTAGATTCCAGACGCCCCTCTGGAAACACCATATATTTT
CASSLDSRRPSGNTIYF
>TRBJ1-5|TRBV5-1|NA|NA
TGCGCCAGCGCTATTAGCACAGGGCGTCAGCCCCAGCATTTT
CASAISTGRQPQHF
>TRBJ1-1|TRBV9|NA|NA
TGTGCCAGCAGCGTAGAGGACCGAGTAGGAGGGACCATTCTTGAAGCTTTCTTT
CASSVEDRVGGTILEAFF
>TRBJ2-1|TRBV5-6|NA|once
TGTGCCAGCAGCTTAGGGAACAATGAGCAGTTCTTC
CASSLGNNEQFF